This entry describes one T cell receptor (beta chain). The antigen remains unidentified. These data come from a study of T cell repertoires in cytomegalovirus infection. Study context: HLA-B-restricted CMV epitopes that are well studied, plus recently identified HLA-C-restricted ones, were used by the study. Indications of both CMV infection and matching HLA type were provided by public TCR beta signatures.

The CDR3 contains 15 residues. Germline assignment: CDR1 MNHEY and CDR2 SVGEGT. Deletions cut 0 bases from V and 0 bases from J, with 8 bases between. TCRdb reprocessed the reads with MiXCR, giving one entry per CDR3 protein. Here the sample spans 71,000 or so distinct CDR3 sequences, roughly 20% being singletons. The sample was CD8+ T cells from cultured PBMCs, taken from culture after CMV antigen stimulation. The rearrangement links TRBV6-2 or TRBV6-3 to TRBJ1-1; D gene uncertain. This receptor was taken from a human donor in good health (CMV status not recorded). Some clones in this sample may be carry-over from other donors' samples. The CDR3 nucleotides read TGTGCCAGCAGTTACTCGTCAGAATTGAACACTGAAGCTTTCTTT. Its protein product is CASSYSSELNTEAFF.